This T cell receptor beta chain derives from a study of blood T cell repertoires in COVID-19. Study-level background: The origin of the acute and convalescent COVID-19 samples was the United States, Italy and Spain. Sample material is recorded as cDNA or gDNA derived from T cells, B-cell-depleted T cells, or PBMCs.

Original methodology: Amplification of reference gene primers provided the estimated nucleated cell counts. TCRdb's table, derived via immunoSEQ multiplex PCR, lists solely in-frame clones and lacks some. V and J calls and clone size are given by that table; D and trimming were obtained from the DNA. The data show approximately 89,000 clones, 80% to 90% seen once. The source material was peripheral blood. The clonotype originates from a human donor in a cohort sampled during active COVID-19.

DNA for the CDR3: TGTGCCAGCTCACAACAGGGTGGGGGCGGCAATCAGCCCCAGCATTTT. The encoded protein is CASSQQGGGGNQPQHF. The chain recombines TRBV18 with TRBJ1-5, with D perhaps matching TRBD1 (6 bases). Trimming left V 4 bases short and J 2 bases short, with 15 bases between. The V gene's germline CDR1 is KGHSH and CDR2 LQKENI. CDR3 size: 16 residues.